The text below deals with one TCR beta chain. Its specific antigen is unknown. Base-call qualities are not available, and no considerably larger clone is one nucleotide away. These data come from a study of blood T cell repertoires in COVID-19 (dated by TCRdb to the early 2020s). Broadly, across the study: The collaborator samples originated in the United States, Italy and Spain and spanned the acute and convalescent phases of COVID-19. The material from the prospective study consisted of cDNA or gDNA derived from T cells, B-cell-depleted T cells, or PBMCs. Deeply sampled blood TCRbeta repertoires from subjects exposed to, actively infected with, or recovered from COVID-19 were included in the dataset. The repertoires were made available in a free public database intended to serve as a resource for research on the immune response to SARS-CoV-2. The samples were drawn from the first 160 participants of the ongoing ImmuneRACE study and from over 950 subjects provided by 6 global collaborators. The sample metadata nearly always contained a de-identified subject ID, COVID-19 status, age in years and sex. HLA class I and class II types, where available, came from metadata supplied by the sample provider rather than from assay-based typing. The paper's findings and limits, for the study overall: Clinical and demographic metadata were provided uncurated, with the amount varying by source and participant.

TCRbeta CDR3 regions were amplified from genomic DNA by means of the immunoSEQ Assay, a bias-controlled multiplex PCR. On the authors' methods: Within the assay, amplification of reference gene primers was used to estimate how many nucleated cells each sample contained. Sequence reads were collapsed and filtered to measure the absolute abundance of every unique TCRbeta CDR3 rearrangement. For each sample, productive Simpson clonality was calculated as the square root of Simpson's diversity index across productive rearrangements. Not all clones reach the TCRdb copy of this immuneACCESS table, which keeps in-frame sequences only. Checked studies attribute under half of the gap to unresolved V genes and leave the rest unexplained. The V and J calls and clone size come from that table; D and trimming were worked out from the DNA. The sample contains more than 85,000 clones, around 90% of them found a single time. Together, the top ten hold around 2.2% of the sample.

In Seattle, one collaborating source enrolled patients while the infection was active and tracked those patients longitudinally over the course of disease. The collaborating institutions used their own protocols to collect whole blood in K2EDTA tubes. For TCRbeta analysis, collaborator samples were shipped as frozen whole blood, as isolated PBMCs, or as DNA extracted from either sample type. The receptor was isolated from a middle-aged man with COVID-19, enrolled during active disease. The sample taken for sequencing was peripheral blood.

CDR3 region: CATSRITRTGDGYTF. The sequenced DNA is TGTGCCACCAGCAGAATTACCCGGACAGGCGATGGCTACACCTTC. The sequence is built from TRBV15 and TRBJ1-2, with 7 middle bases fitting TRBD1. The germline V gene (reference sequence) supplies CDR1 LNHNV and CDR2 YYDKDF. Relative to germline, V is missing 2 bases and J is missing 6 bases, with 9 bases of the junction outside any gene match. Taken from cysteine to phenylalanine, the CDR3 has 15 residues. Solely the CDR3 DNA is kept, with 45 bases framed from the first base.